This TCR beta chain was obtained from a study of blood T cell repertoires in COVID-19. Overall study context: Italy, Spain and the United States were the sources of the convalescent and acute COVID-19 samples. PBMCs, B-cell-depleted T cells, or T cells provided the cDNA or gDNA that made up the material.

Sequencing was performed with immunoSEQ multiplex PCR; in TCRdb, only in-frame clones are kept and a portion is missing. Among 90,000 or so clones listed, about 88% were seen once. This CDR3 is 16 amino acids long. Germline values: CDR1 SGHRS, CDR2 YFSETQ. With V trimmed by 4 bases and J by 6 bases, 9 bases remained unmatched. The gene calls are TRBV5-1 and TRBJ2-3, with TRBD2 identical over 12 bases. This sequence was found in an older man with active or convalescent COVID-19. Sequences were obtained from peripheral blood. As DNA, the CDR3 is TGCGCCAGCAGCCCGACGCTAGCGGGAGGGCCGGATACGCAGTATTTT. Translation gives CASSPTLAGGPDTQYF.